Included here is one TCR beta chain sequence, with context. The germline CDR1 and CDR2 sequences are SGHTA and FQGNSA. CDR3 length: 16 amino acids. Trimming removed 6 bases from V and 2 bases from J, with 18 bases in between. Assignment of participants to cohorts was predicated upon participant-reported clinical history. This entry is derived from a study of blood T cell repertoires in COVID-19. Study summary: Researchers got acute and convalescent COVID-19 samples from the United States, Italy and Spain. T cells, B-cell-depleted T cells, or PBMCs provided the cDNA or gDNA that served as material.

Libraries were prepared by immunoSEQ multiplex PCR; TCRdb keeps only in-frame clonotypes and omits some of them. The table shows about 140,000 clones, with just under 85% occurring only once. Source material: PBMCs or T cells enriched from blood (not recorded which). The V gene is TRBV7-2, the J gene TRBJ2-3, with D perhaps matching TRBD2 (6 bases). The sequence was collected from a woman between 45 and 60 years old with acute COVID-19. Here the CDR3 reads CASSFSRSGYTDTQYF. The CDR3 bases are TGTGCCAGCAGTTTTAGCCGTAGCGGCTACACAGATACGCAGTATTTT.